Listed below are T cell receptor beta chains from one sample, sequenced in a study of beta chain features in type 1 diabetes. Assay: immunoSEQ multiplex PCR; the TCRdb copy retains only in-frame clones and omits some. The table lists roughly 300,000 clones, roughly 15% of them singletons. Material for sequencing was central memory CD4+ T cells from blood. All receptors derive from a man aged 25 to 40 in good health. CDR3s include the opening cysteine and the closing phenylalanine or tryptophan. D genes are given only for firm matches. Expanded clones are given a class, and other clones once, few, many or no size at all.

CDR3aa: CASSHRTMNTEAFF; CDR3nt: TGTGCCAGCAGCCACAGGACTATGAACACTGAAGCTTTCTTT; abundance: .; j_gene: TRBJ1-1; v_gene: TRBV5-5; len: 14; d_gene: .
CDR3aa: CAWSASVHEQFF; CDR3nt: TGTGCCTGGAGTGCGAGCGTTCATGAGCAGTTCTTC; abundance: many; j_gene: TRBJ2-1; v_gene: TRBV30; len: 12; d_gene: .
CDR3aa: CASSQTLAGALGGLFF; CDR3nt: TGCGCCAGCAGCCAAACACTAGCGGGGGCCTTGGGTGGGCTGTTTTTT; abundance: .; j_gene: TRBJ2-2; v_gene: TRBV4-3; len: 16; d_gene: TRBD2
CDR3aa: CASSVLSQGPEAFF; CDR3nt: TGTGCCAGCAGCGTCCTGTCCCAGGGACCTGAAGCTTTCTTT; abundance: few; j_gene: TRBJ1-1; v_gene: TRBV9; len: 14; d_gene: .
CDR3aa: CASSLVASNYNEQFF; CDR3nt: TGTGCCAGCAGCTTAGTGGCTAGCAACTACAATGAGCAGTTCTTC; abundance: few; j_gene: TRBJ2-1; v_gene: TRBV11-3; len: 15; d_gene: .
CDR3aa: CASSTTGSGNQPQHF; CDR3nt: TGTGCCAGCAGTACCACAGGGTCGGGGAATCAGCCCCAGCATTTT; abundance: .; j_gene: TRBJ1-5; v_gene: TRBV28; len: 15; d_gene: .
CDR3aa: CASSPTPTTPFKTGPGSNQPQHF; CDR3nt: TGCGCCAGCAGCCCAACCCCGACAACCCCTTTTAAGACAGGGCCAGGGAGCAATCAGCCCCAGCATTTT; abundance: once; j_gene: TRBJ1-5; v_gene: TRBV5-1; len: 23; d_gene: TRBD1
CDR3aa: CASSLGRASIRYTF; CDR3nt: TGTGCCAGCAGCTTAGGAAGGGCATCTATCCGCTACACCTTC; abundance: .; j_gene: TRBJ1-2; v_gene: TRBV7-2; len: 14; d_gene: .
CDR3aa: CASSLRENLAEAFF; CDR3nt: TGCGCCAGCAGCCTCCGGGAGAACCTGGCTGAAGCTTTCTTT; abundance: few; j_gene: TRBJ1-1; v_gene: TRBV5-1; len: 14; d_gene: .
CDR3aa: CASSPEGVVVAFF; CDR3nt: TGCGCCAGCAGCCCAGAGGGTGTGGTTGTAGCTTTCTTT; abundance: .; j_gene: TRBJ1-1; v_gene: TRBV4-3; len: 13; d_gene: .
CDR3aa: CASSFRTSRRFF; CDR3nt: TGTGCCAGCAGCTTTAGGACTAGCCGACGGTTCTTC; abundance: many; j_gene: TRBJ2-1; v_gene: TRBV5-4; len: 12; d_gene: TRBD2
CDR3aa: CSAPRAEAFF; CDR3nt: TGCAGTGCTCCACGGGCTGAAGCTTTCTTT; abundance: .; j_gene: TRBJ1-1; v_gene: TRBV20-1; len: 10; d_gene: .
CDR3aa: CASAGLGRNEQFF; CDR3nt: TGTGCCAGCGCTGGACTAGGGCGGAATGAGCAGTTCTTC; abundance: .; j_gene: TRBJ2-1; v_gene: TRBV6-5; len: 13; d_gene: TRBD2
CDR3aa: CASSPQGTGDTQYF; CDR3nt: TGTGCCAGCAGCCCACAGGGGACTGGAGATACGCAGTATTTT; abundance: few; j_gene: TRBJ2-3; v_gene: TRBV7-2; len: 14; d_gene: .
CDR3aa: CASSPPGGGAEAFF; CDR3nt: TGTGCCAGCAGCCCACCGGGGGGGGGCGCTGAAGCTTTCTTT; abundance: .; j_gene: TRBJ1-1; v_gene: TRBV6-5; len: 14; d_gene: .
CDR3aa: CASSLQGTTDTQYF; CDR3nt: TGTGCCAGCAGCTTACAAGGGACCACAGATACGCAGTATTTT; abundance: .; j_gene: TRBJ2-3; v_gene: TRBV7-2; len: 14; d_gene: .
CDR3aa: CASSPAGTSGAETQYF; CDR3nt: TGCGCCAGCAGCCCAGCCGGGACTAGCGGGGCCGAGACCCAGTACTTC; abundance: .; j_gene: TRBJ2-5; v_gene: TRBV7-7; len: 16; d_gene: TRBD2
CDR3aa: CASRVGSSYGYTF; CDR3nt: TGTGCCAGCAGGGTTGGTAGCAGCTATGGCTACACCTTC; abundance: .; j_gene: TRBJ1-2; v_gene: TRBV27; len: 13; d_gene: .
CDR3aa: CASSSSATAGTGDTQYF; CDR3nt: TGTGCCAGCAGCTCAAGCGCCACAGCGGGGACGGGCGATACGCAGTATTTT; abundance: .; j_gene: TRBJ2-3; v_gene: TRBV13; len: 17; d_gene: TRBD2
CDR3aa: CASSSVVSGEFEQYF; CDR3nt: TGCGCCAGCAGCTCCGTCGTCAGCGGGGAGTTCGAGCAGTACTTC; abundance: .; j_gene: TRBJ2-7; v_gene: TRBV5-1; len: 15; d_gene: TRBD2
CDR3aa: CASSLSSGGHNEQFF; CDR3nt: TGTGCCAGCAGCTTGAGTAGCGGGGGGCACAATGAGCAGTTCTTC; abundance: .; j_gene: TRBJ2-1; v_gene: TRBV7-9; len: 15; d_gene: TRBD2
CDR3aa: CASSFGGPRQPQHF; CDR3nt: TGTGCCAGCAGCTTTGGGGGGCCTCGGCAGCCCCAGCATTTT; abundance: few; j_gene: TRBJ1-5; v_gene: TRBV5-5; len: 14; d_gene: .
CDR3aa: CASSWREGLRNEQFF; CDR3nt: TGTGCCAGCAGCTGGCGGGAGGGCCTTAGGAATGAGCAGTTCTTC; abundance: few; j_gene: TRBJ2-1; v_gene: TRBV7-2; len: 15; d_gene: TRBD2
CDR3aa: CASTQEVSSYNSPLHF; CDR3nt: TGTGCCAGCACCCAGGAGGTTAGCTCCTATAATTCACCCCTCCACTTT; abundance: few; j_gene: TRBJ1-6; v_gene: TRBV2; len: 16; d_gene: .
CDR3aa: CASSPGGWDNEQFF; CDR3nt: TGTGCCAGCAGCCCCGGTGGGTGGGACAATGAGCAGTTCTTC; abundance: few; j_gene: TRBJ2-1; v_gene: TRBV7-6; len: 14; d_gene: .
CDR3aa: CASSLDPSTGELFF; CDR3nt: TGTGCCAGCAGCTTGGACCCTTCCACCGGGGAGCTGTTTTTT; abundance: few; j_gene: TRBJ2-2; v_gene: TRBV5-4; len: 14; d_gene: .
CDR3aa: CASSPRTGSNTGELFF; CDR3nt: TGTGCCAGCTCACCACGGACAGGTTCGAACACCGGGGAGCTGTTTTTT; abundance: few; j_gene: TRBJ2-2; v_gene: TRBV18; len: 16; d_gene: TRBD1
CDR3aa: CASSSQPPGLAAYNEQFF; CDR3nt: TGTGCCAGCAGCTCTCAACCTCCGGGACTAGCGGCCTACAATGAGCAGTTCTTC; abundance: .; j_gene: TRBJ2-1; v_gene: TRBV7-3; len: 18; d_gene: TRBD2
CDR3aa: CAVRGNTGELFF; CDR3nt: TGTGCCGTCCGGGGGAACACCGGGGAGCTGTTTTTT; abundance: .; j_gene: TRBJ2-2; v_gene: TRBV6-5; len: 12; d_gene: .
CDR3aa: CASRPKGVNTGELFF; CDR3nt: TGTGCCAGCAGACCGAAGGGGGTGAACACCGGGGAACTGTTTTTT; abundance: .; j_gene: TRBJ2-2; v_gene: TRBV5-6; len: 15; d_gene: .
CDR3aa: CASSLPGTGSGYTF; CDR3nt: TGTGCCAGCAGTTTACCCGGGACAGGGTCTGGCTACACCTTC; abundance: few; j_gene: TRBJ1-2; v_gene: TRBV28; len: 14; d_gene: TRBD1
CDR3aa: CASSLASLTDTQYF; CDR3nt: TGCGCCAGCAGCTTGGCTAGTCTTACAGATACGCAGTATTTT; abundance: .; j_gene: TRBJ2-3; v_gene: TRBV5-1; len: 14; d_gene: .
CDR3aa: CASRRGVSTNEKLFF; CDR3nt: TGCGCCAGCAGGCGGGGGGTATCAACTAATGAAAAACTGTTTTTT; abundance: many; j_gene: TRBJ1-4; v_gene: TRBV4-3; len: 15; d_gene: .
CDR3aa: CASSNFGEQFF; CDR3nt: TGTGCCAGCAGCAATTTTGGTGAGCAGTTCTTC; abundance: .; j_gene: TRBJ2-1; v_gene: TRBV7-9; len: 11; d_gene: .
CDR3aa: CASSEFSNEQFF; CDR3nt: TGTGCCAGCAGTGAATTTAGCAATGAGCAGTTCTTC; abundance: .; j_gene: TRBJ2-1; v_gene: TRBV6-1; len: 12; d_gene: .
CDR3aa: CSVAQGDQPQHF; CDR3nt: TGCAGCGTTGCACAGGGGGATCAGCCCCAGCATTTT; abundance: few; j_gene: TRBJ1-5; v_gene: TRBV29-1; len: 12; d_gene: TRBD1
CDR3aa: CAWSLLGTQYF; CDR3nt: TGTGCCTGGAGTTTACTCGGGACCCAGTACTTC; abundance: few; j_gene: TRBJ2-5; v_gene: TRBV30; len: 11; d_gene: .
CDR3aa: CASSQAASNYGYTF; CDR3nt: TGTGCCAGCAGCCAAGCCGCTTCTAACTATGGCTACACCTTC; abundance: few; j_gene: TRBJ1-2; v_gene: TRBV5-4; len: 14; d_gene: .
CDR3aa: CASRAGSVGTQYF; CDR3nt: TGTGCCAGCAGAGCGGGGAGTGTCGGTACGCAGTATTTT; abundance: .; j_gene: TRBJ2-3; v_gene: TRBV6-4; len: 13; d_gene: TRBD2
CDR3aa: CASSLILQETQYF; CDR3nt: TGTGCCAGCAGCTTAATCTTACAAGAGACCCAGTACTTC; abundance: few; j_gene: TRBJ2-5; v_gene: TRBV7-2; len: 13; d_gene: .
CDR3aa: CASWQGEAGTGELFF; CDR3nt: TGTGCCAGCTGGCAGGGAGAAGCAGGCACCGGGGAGCTGTTTTTT; abundance: .; j_gene: TRBJ2-2; v_gene: TRBV6-5; len: 15; d_gene: .
CDR3aa: CSVDDSPFDDEAFF; CDR3nt: TGCAGCGTTGACGACAGCCCGTTCGATGATGAAGCTTTCTTT; abundance: .; j_gene: TRBJ1-1; v_gene: TRBV29-1; len: 14; d_gene: .
CDR3aa: CASNPGPNTDTQYF; CDR3nt: TGTGCCAGCAATCCGGGACCGAACACAGATACGCAGTATTTT; abundance: few; j_gene: TRBJ2-3; v_gene: TRBV2; len: 14; d_gene: .
CDR3aa: CASSLVGRTDTQYF; CDR3nt: TGTGCCAGCAGCTTAGTTGGCCGCACAGATACGCAGTATTTT; abundance: .; j_gene: TRBJ2-3; v_gene: TRBV7-2; len: 14; d_gene: .
CDR3aa: CASSLGSSGGETQYF; CDR3nt: TGTGCCAGCAGCTTGGGAAGTAGCGGGGGAGAGACCCAGTACTTC; abundance: .; j_gene: TRBJ2-5; v_gene: TRBV5-4; len: 15; d_gene: TRBD2